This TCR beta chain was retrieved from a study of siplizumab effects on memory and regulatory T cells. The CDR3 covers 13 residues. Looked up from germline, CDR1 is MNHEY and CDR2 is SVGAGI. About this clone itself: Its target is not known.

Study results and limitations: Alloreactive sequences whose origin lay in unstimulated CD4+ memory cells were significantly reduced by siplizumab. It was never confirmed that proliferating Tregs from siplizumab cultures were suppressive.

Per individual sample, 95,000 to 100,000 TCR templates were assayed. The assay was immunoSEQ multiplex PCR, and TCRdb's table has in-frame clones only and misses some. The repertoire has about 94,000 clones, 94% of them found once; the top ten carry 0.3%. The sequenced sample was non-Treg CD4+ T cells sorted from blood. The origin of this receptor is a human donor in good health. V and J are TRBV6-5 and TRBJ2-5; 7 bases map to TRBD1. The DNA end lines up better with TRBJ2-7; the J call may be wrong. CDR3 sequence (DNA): TGTGCCAGCAGTGAGCAGGGGGAGTACGAGCAGTACTTC. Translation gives CASSEQGEYEQYF.